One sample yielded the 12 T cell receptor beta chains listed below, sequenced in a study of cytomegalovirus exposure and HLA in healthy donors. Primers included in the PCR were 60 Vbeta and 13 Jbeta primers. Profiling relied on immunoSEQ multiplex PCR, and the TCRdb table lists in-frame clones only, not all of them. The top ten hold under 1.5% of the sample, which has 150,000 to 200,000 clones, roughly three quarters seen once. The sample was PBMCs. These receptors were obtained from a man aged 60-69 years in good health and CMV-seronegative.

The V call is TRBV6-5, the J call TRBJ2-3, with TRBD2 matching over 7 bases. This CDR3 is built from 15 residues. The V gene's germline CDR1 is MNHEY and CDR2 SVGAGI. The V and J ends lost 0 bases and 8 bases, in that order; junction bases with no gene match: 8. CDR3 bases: TGTGCCAGCAGTTACTCTTTGGCGGGAGTCGGTACGCAGTATTTT. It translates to CASSYSLAGVGTQYF.

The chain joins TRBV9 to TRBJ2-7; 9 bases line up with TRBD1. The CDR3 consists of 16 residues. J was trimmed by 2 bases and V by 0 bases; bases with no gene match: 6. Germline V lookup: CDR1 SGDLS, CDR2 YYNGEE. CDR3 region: CASSVAPGTGTYEQYF. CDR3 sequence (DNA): TGTGCCAGCAGCGTAGCACCCGGGACAGGGACCTACGAGCAGTACTTC.

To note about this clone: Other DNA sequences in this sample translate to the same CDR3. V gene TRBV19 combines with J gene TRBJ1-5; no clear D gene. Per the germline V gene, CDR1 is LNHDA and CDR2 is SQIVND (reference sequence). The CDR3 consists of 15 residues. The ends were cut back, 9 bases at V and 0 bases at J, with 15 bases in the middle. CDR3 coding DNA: TGTGCCAGCAGTCCGTTAGCAGATAGCAATCAGCCCCAGCATTTT. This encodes CASSPLADSNQPQHF.

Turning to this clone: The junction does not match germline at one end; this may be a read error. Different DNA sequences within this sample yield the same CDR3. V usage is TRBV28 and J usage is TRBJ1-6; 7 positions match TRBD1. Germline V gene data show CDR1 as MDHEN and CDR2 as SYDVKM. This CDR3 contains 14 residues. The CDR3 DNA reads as TGTGCCAGCCTCACGGGACAGACTAATTCCCCCCTCCACTTT. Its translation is CASLTGQTNSPLHF.

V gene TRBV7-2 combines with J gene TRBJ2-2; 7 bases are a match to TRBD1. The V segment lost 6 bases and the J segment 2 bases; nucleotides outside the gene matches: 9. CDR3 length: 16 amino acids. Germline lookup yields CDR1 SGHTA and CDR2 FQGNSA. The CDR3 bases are TGTGCCAGCAGTCCATCGGGACAGCTAAACACCGGGGAGCTGTTTTTT. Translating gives CASSPSGQLNTGELFF. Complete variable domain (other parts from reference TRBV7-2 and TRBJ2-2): GAGVSQSPSNKVTEKGKDVELRCDPISGHTALYWYRQSLGQGLEFLIYFQGNSAPDKSGLPSDRFSAERTGGSVSTLTIQRTQQEDSAVYLCASSPSGQLNTGELFFGEGSRLTVL.

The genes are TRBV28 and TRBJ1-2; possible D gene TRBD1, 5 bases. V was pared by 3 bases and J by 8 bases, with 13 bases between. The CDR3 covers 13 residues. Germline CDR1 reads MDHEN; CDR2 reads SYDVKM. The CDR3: CASSFPGMGGYTF. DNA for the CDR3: TGTGCCAGCAGTTTTCCAGGGATGGGGGGCTACACCTTC.

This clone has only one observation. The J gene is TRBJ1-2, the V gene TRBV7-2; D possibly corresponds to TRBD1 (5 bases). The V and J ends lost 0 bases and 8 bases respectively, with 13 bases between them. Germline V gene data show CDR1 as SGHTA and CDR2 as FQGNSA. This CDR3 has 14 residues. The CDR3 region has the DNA TGTGCCAGCAGCTTAGCGCTCGGGGGTCAGGGCTACACCTTC. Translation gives CASSLALGGQGYTF.

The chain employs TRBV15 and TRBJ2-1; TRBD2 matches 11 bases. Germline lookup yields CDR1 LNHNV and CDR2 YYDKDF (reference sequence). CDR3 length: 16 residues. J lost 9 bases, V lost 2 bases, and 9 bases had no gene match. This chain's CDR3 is CATSRPSGRFTGEQFF. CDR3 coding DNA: TGTGCCACCAGCAGACCTAGCGGGAGGTTTACGGGTGAGCAGTTCTTC.

The CDR3 nucleotides read TGTGCCAGCAGCGTACGCTTTACCGAATTAAACCCAGGCGCAGATACGCAGTATTTT. Amino acid sequence: CASSVRFTELNPGADTQYF. The gene calls are TRBV9 and TRBJ2-3; D ambiguous. Germline V gives CDR1 SGDLS, CDR2 YYNGEE. With 1 base removed from V and 4 bases from J, the gap between germline ends came to 25 bases. The CDR3 length is 19 residues.

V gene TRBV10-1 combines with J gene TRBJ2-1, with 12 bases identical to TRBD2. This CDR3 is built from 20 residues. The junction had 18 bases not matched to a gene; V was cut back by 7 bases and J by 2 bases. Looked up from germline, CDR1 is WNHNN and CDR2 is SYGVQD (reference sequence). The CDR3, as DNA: TGCGCCAGCACTAGACTAGCGGGAGATGGCCGCCCCCACCCCTACAATGAGCAGTTCTTC. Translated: CASTRLAGDGRPHPYNEQFF.

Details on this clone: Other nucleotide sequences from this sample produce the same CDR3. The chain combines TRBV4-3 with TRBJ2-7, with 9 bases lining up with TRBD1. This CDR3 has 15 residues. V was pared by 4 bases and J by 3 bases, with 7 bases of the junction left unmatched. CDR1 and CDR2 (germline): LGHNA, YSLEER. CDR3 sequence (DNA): TGCGCCAGCAGCCGCGACCCGGGACAGGGCTACGAGCAGTACTTC. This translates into CASSRDPGQGYEQYF.

CDR3 sequence reads: CAISGTSGSSSTDTQYF. In DNA form, the CDR3 reads TGTGCCATCAGCGGGACTAGCGGAAGTTCTAGCACAGATACGCAGTATTTT. This chain joins TRBV10-3 and TRBJ2-3; 11 bases fit TRBD2. V lost 6 bases and J lost 0; bases outside the gene matches: 8. The CDR3 contains 17 residues. Germline V gene lookup returns CDR1 ENHRY and CDR2 SYGVKD.